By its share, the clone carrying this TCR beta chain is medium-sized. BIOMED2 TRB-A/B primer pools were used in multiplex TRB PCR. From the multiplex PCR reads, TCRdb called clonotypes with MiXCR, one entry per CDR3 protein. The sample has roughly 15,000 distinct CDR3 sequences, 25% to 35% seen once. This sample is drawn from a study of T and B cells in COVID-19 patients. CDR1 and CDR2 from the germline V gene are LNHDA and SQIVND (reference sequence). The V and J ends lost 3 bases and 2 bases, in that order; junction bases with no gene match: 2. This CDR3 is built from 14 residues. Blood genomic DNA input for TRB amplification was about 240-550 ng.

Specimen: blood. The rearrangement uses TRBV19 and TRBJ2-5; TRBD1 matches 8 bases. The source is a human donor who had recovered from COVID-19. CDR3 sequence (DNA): TGTGCCAGTAGTATCCGGGACAGGCAAGAGACCCAGTACTTC. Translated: CASSIRDRQETQYF.